Below are 5 T cell receptor beta chains sequenced from a single sample in a study of cytomegalovirus exposure and HLA in healthy donors. PCR used 60 Vbeta primers and 13 Jbeta primers. TCRdb's table, derived via immunoSEQ multiplex PCR, lists solely in-frame clones and lacks some. The sample includes about 140,000 clones, about 80% of them seen just once. Sequences were obtained from PBMCs. The receptors derive from a man between 25 and 39 years old in good health and CMV-seropositive.

This clone was recorded once. Other DNA sequences from this sample encode an identical CDR3 as well. CDR3: CASSLQGGETQYF. The CDR3 DNA sequence: TGTGCCAGCTCACTACAGGGTGGAGAGACCCAGTACTTC. The V gene is TRBV18, the J gene TRBJ2-5; D may be TRBD1 (6 bases). Germline lookup yields CDR1 KGHSH and CDR2 LQKENI. This CDR3 comprises 13 residues. V dropped 4 bases and J dropped 4 bases, with 10 bases sitting between them.

This chain connects TRBV7-2 to TRBJ1-5, with D possibly matching TRBD1 (5 bases). CDR1 and CDR2 (germline): SGHTA, FQGNSA. The CDR3 totals 14 residues. V was clipped by 4 bases and J by 5 bases, with 12 bases between them. The CDR3 region has the DNA TGTGCCAGCAGCTGGACAAGGCGAGATCAGCCCCAGCATTTT. Amino acid sequence: CASSWTRRDQPQHF.

The genes are TRBV27 and TRBJ2-4; D might be TRBD2 (5 bases). V shed 5 bases and J shed 8 bases, with 16 bases lying between them. The CDR3 is 14 amino acids. Germline CDR1 MNHEY, CDR2 SMNVEV (reference sequence). The CDR3 bases are TGTGCCAGCAGTCCCCCCGGACTCGTGGACATTCAGTACTTC. Translating it yields CASSPPGLVDIQYF.

The rearrangement links TRBV2 to TRBJ2-1; D remains ambiguous. Trimming shortened V by 2 bases and J by 6 bases, and 14 bases separated the two germline ends. The germline CDR1 and CDR2 sequences are SNHLY and FYNNEI. The CDR3 sequence is 15 residues long. CDR3 residues: CASSENALDFNEQFF. The CDR3 region has the DNA TGTGCCAGCAGTGAAAATGCCCTAGATTTCAATGAGCAGTTCTTC.

The chain couples TRBV5-1 to TRBJ1-2; D is unresolved. This CDR3 has 12 amino acids. Germline V gene sequence: CDR1 SGHRS, CDR2 YFSETQ. V was clipped by 3 bases and J by 2 bases, with 5 bases between them. The CDR3 sequence: CASSSLNYGYTF. The CDR3, as DNA: TGCGCCAGCAGCTCCCTAAACTATGGCTACACCTTC.